This T cell receptor beta chain was sequenced during a study of T cell clonotyping in hematopoietic cell transplantation. Study-wide points: Few recipient clonotypes overlapped donors; over 95% were de novo at given depth. Higher Inverse Simpson Index values in graft donor and pretransplant recipient predicted broader posttransplant TCR diversity. After transplant, recipient diversity fell while pathologically expanded clonotypes grew through day 180.

Here immunoSEQ multiplex PCR was the method, and the copy in TCRdb shows in-frame clones only, minus some. The sample shows thousands of clones, about 88% of them seen only once. The V gene's germline CDR1 is MNHNS and CDR2 SASEGT. The V end lost 6 bases, the J end lost 3 bases, and 10 bases lay between the germline ends. The CDR3 is 13 residues long. Time point given: recipient sample about 28 days before transplant, after cytoreduction. Samples: about 28 days before transplant, then days 30, 100 and 180 after. As concerns this clone: The antigen is unknown.

The sequence was obtained from a woman in her sixties or seventies with acute myeloid leukemia. Some clones in this sample may be carry-over from other donors' samples. The material was peripheral blood mononuclear cells, obtained before stem cell transplant. The rearrangement joins TRBV6-1 to TRBJ2-3; a weak D match, TRBD2 (5 bases). The CDR3 loop is CASRAGGTDTQYF. Written as DNA, the CDR3 is TGTGCCAGCAGGGCGGGTGGTACAGATACGCAGTATTTT.